A single sample gave rise to the 17 T cell receptor beta chains below, sequenced in a study of preoperative IRX-2 immunotherapy in early breast cancer (dated by TCRdb to between 2018 and 2021). The sample's treatment or condition label is to be understood as: preoperative locoregional IRX-2 cytokine immunotherapy. The receptor library was made with the immunoSEQ multiplex PCR assay. TCRdb provides this immuneACCESS table in a form limited to in-frame rearrangements. Some clones are lacking; in checked studies, under half of them reflect an unresolved V gene, and why the rest are absent is not known. The sample contains 30,000 or so clones, about 90% of them found a single time. The biggest ten clones account for around a tenth of the sample. Specimen collection occurred from a patient treated with IRX-2 immunotherapy. The receptors originated from a human donor with breast cancer.

The chain carries TRBV30 and TRBJ1-2; maybe TRBD1 (6 bases). CDR3 size: 13 residues. Per germline, CDR1 GTSNPN and CDR2 SVGIG (reference sequence). Trimming stripped 3 bases from V and 2 bases from J, with 10 bases between. The CDR3 spells CAWSRGLNYGYTF. The CDR3 nucleotides are TGTGCCTGGAGCCGGGGGCTAAACTATGGCTACACCTTC.

This chain joins TRBV29-1 and TRBJ2-7; a weak D match, TRBD2 (6 bases). Deletions cut 4 bases from V and 5 bases from J, with 12 bases between. This CDR3 is 12 amino acids long. Germline CDR1 SQVTM, CDR2 ANQGSEA. This chain's CDR3 is CSVGLVRHEQYF. CDR3 bases: TGCAGCGTTGGACTAGTGCGCCACGAGCAGTACTTC.

The CDR3 loop reads CASSWSRGYTGELFF. DNA of the CDR3: TGTGCCAGCAGCTGGTCCAGGGGGTACACCGGGGAGCTGTTTTTT. This chain links TRBV11-2 with TRBJ2-2; 7 nucleotides agree with TRBD1. CDR1 is SGHAT and CDR2 is FQNNGV in the germline V gene. The V segment lost 4 bases and the J segment 3 bases; nucleotides outside the gene matches: 5. There are 15 residues in the CDR3.

The V call is TRBV5-1, the J call TRBJ2-6; TRBD1 might be the D (6 bases). The CDR3 has 15 residues. V lost 3 bases, J lost 2 bases, and 9 bases lay in between. CDR1 is SGHRS and CDR2 is YFSETQ in the germline V gene. The CDR3 spells CASSYRDAGANVLTF. CDR3 in DNA: TGCGCCAGCAGCTACAGGGACGCTGGGGCCAACGTCCTGACTTTC.

The gene calls are TRBV7-7 and TRBJ2-5, with D unresolved. This CDR3 is 13 amino acids long. CDR1 is SSHAT and CDR2 is FNYEAQ in the germline V gene (reference sequence). V was trimmed by 2 bases and J by 5 bases, leaving 9 bases between them. The CDR3 loop reads CASSLNSVETQYF. CDR3 nucleotide sequence: TGTGCCAGCAGCTTAAATAGTGTCGAGACCCAGTACTTC. Supplemented by reference TRBV7-7 and TRBJ2-5, the full variable domain reads GAGVSQSPRYKVTKRGQDVTLRCDPISSHATLYWYQQALGQGPEFLTYFNYEAQPDKSGLPSDRFSAERPEGSISTLTIQRTEQRDSAMYRCASSLNSVETQYFGPGTRLLVL.

The chain links TRBV6-1 to TRBJ1-1, with TRBD1 as a possible D gene (5 bases). From germline, CDR1 is MNHNS and CDR2 SASEGT. The CDR3 runs 14 residues. V was clipped by 7 bases and J by 1 base, with 13 bases between them. The CDR3 DNA is TGTGCCAGCACCAAGGACAAAAGGAACACTGAAGCTTTCTTT. Residues: CASTKDKRNTEAFF.

V usage is TRBV2 and J usage is TRBJ2-7; 13 bases are a match to TRBD2. From germline, CDR1 is SNHLY and CDR2 FYNNEI. The V gene end was trimmed by 7 bases and the J gene end by 6 bases; junction bases not matched to a gene: 9. This CDR3 comprises 15 residues. In nucleotides, the CDR3 is TGTGCCAGCAAGGGAACCGGGACTAGCGGGACCGAGCAGTACTTC. It encodes CASKGTGTSGTEQYF.

This rearrangement joins TRBV2 to TRBJ2-5, with D uncertain. The germline V gene has CDR1 SNHLY and CDR2 FYNNEI. This CDR3 is built from 13 residues. V was clipped by 4 bases and J by 4 bases, with 10 bases between them. The CDR3 loop reads CASSAQLRETQYF. The CDR3 DNA follows: TGTGCCAGCAGTGCCCAGCTCCGAGAGACCCAGTACTTC.

The chain is built from TRBV7-9 and TRBJ2-7, with D possibly matching TRBD2 (5 bases). Germline loops: CDR1 SEHNR, CDR2 FQNEAQ (reference sequence). CDR3 length: 13 amino acids. Trimming took off 3 bases at V and 4 bases at J, with 10 bases between the two ends. CDR3 coding DNA: TGTGCCAGCAGCTTGAGGGATACGTACGAGCAGTACTTC. As protein: CASSLRDTYEQYF.

J is TRBJ2-3 and V is TRBV7-2, with 13 bases lining up with TRBD2. Germline V gene sequence: CDR1 SGHTA, CDR2 FQGNSA. With 2 bases clipped from V and 11 bases from J, the junction kept 4 bases outside the gene matches. This CDR3 is built from 14 residues. The CDR3 spells CASSLPTSGGQQYF. CDR3 sequence (DNA): TGTGCCAGCAGCTTACCGACTAGCGGGGGGCAGCAGTATTTT. Combining the CDR3 with reference TRBV7-2 and TRBJ2-3 gives the whole variable domain GAGVSQSPSNKVTEKGKDVELRCDPISGHTALYWYRQSLGQGLEFLIYFQGNSAPDKSGLPSDRFSAERTGGSVSTLTIQRTQQEDSAVYLCASSLPTSGGQQYFGPGTRLTVL.

The chain carries TRBV19 and TRBJ2-7; D ambiguous. Between the trimmed V and J ends, which lost 4 bases and 0 bases, there was a span of 10 bases. The CDR3 sequence is 14 residues long. Looked up from germline, CDR1 is LNHDA and CDR2 is SQIVND (reference sequence). CDR3 sequence reads: CASSSPDLSYEQYF. CDR3 sequence (DNA): TGTGCCAGTAGTAGTCCGGACCTCTCCTACGAGCAGTACTTC.

The CDR3 DNA follows: TGTGCCAGCAGCGGAAACTGGGGGAATGAGCAGTTCTTC. Residues: CASSGNWGNEQFF. V gene TRBV11-2 combines with J gene TRBJ2-1, with D perhaps being TRBD1 or TRBD2 (5 bases each). The CDR3 totals 13 residues. V dropped 5 bases and J dropped 7 bases, with 12 bases sitting between them. CDR1 and CDR2 from the germline V gene are SGHAT and FQNNGV.

The chain employs TRBV2 and TRBJ1-1; tentative D call: TRBD1 (5 bases). The CDR3 is 12 residues long. Germline values: CDR1 SNHLY, CDR2 FYNNEI. Deletions cut 2 bases from V and 7 bases from J, with 8 bases between. The CDR3 sequence: CASSERQLEAFF. The CDR3 DNA reads TGTGCCAGCAGTGAAAGACAGCTTGAAGCTTTCTTT.

The chain couples TRBV7-9 to TRBJ2-6; 11 bases agree with TRBD1. V was pared by 4 bases and J by 3 bases, with 5 bases of the junction left unmatched. Germline CDR1 SEHNR, CDR2 FQNEAQ (reference sequence). The CDR3 is made up of 17 amino acids. CDR3 amino acids: CASSSGQGAYGANVLTF. The CDR3 nucleotides are TGTGCCAGCAGCTCAGGACAGGGGGCATATGGGGCCAACGTCCTGACTTTC.

This sequence joins TRBV19 and TRBJ1-6; D unclear. The CDR3 is 13 amino acids. Trimming pared 6 bases from V and 7 bases from J, leaving 10 bases between. CDR1 is LNHDA and CDR2 is SQIVND in the germline V gene (reference sequence). CDR3 sequence (DNA): TGTGCCAGTAGGTACGGCGAGAATTCACCCCTCCACTTT. It encodes CASRYGENSPLHF. Full variable domain (rest looked up from reference TRBV19 and TRBJ1-6): DGGITQSPKYLFRKEGQNVTLSCEQNLNHDAMYWYRQDPGQGLRLIYYSQIVNDFQKGDIAEGYSVSREKKESFPLTVTSAQKNPTAFYLCASRYGENSPLHFGNGTRLTVT.

This clone showed up just once. Other DNA sequences of this sample code for an identical CDR3. This chain connects TRBV9 to TRBJ2-3; D remains unclear. The germline V gene encodes CDR1 SGDLS and CDR2 YYNGEE. The CDR3 is 13 residues long. V lost 4 bases, J lost 0 bases, and 6 bases lay in between. CDR3 in DNA: TGTGCCAGCAGCAGAGGTAGCACAGATACGCAGTATTTT. This translates into CASSRGSTDTQYF.

CDR3 sequence: CASSTQRGGLNEQFF. CDR3 nucleotides: TGTGCCAGTAGTACGCAGCGGGGGGGCCTTAATGAGCAGTTCTTC. V and J are TRBV19 and TRBJ2-1, with 10 bases lining up with TRBD2. The length of the CDR3 is 15 residues. Germline V gives CDR1 LNHDA, CDR2 SQIVND (reference sequence). The V gene end was trimmed by 4 bases and the J gene end by 7 bases; junction bases not matched to a gene: 7.